A single sample is the source of the 28 T cell receptor beta chains below, sequenced in a study of post-analysis software for immune sequencing data. Findings of the study overall: TRBV5-6, TRBV5-1 and TRBV20-1 belonged to a set of roughly 5 TRBV segments that were more frequent in patients than controls.

No cognate antigen is known for these TCRs. The library was made from cDNA and included unique molecular identifiers. TCRdb redid the calling of the PCR reads with MiXCR, one entry per CDR3 protein. The data contain 180,000 or so distinct CDR3 sequences, approximately 30% of them singletons. The sample consisted of blood. These receptors were taken from a girl aged 2-17 years with multiple sclerosis.

The V and J genes are TRBV30 and TRBJ2-5; unclear D gene. The CDR3 sequence is 12 residues long. V was clipped by 3 bases and J by 2 bases, with 7 bases between them. The germline V gene has CDR1 GTSNPN and CDR2 SVGIG (reference sequence). The CDR3 region has the DNA TGTGCCTGGAGATGGGCTCAAGAGACCCAGTACTTC. Residues: CAWRWAQETQYF.

As to this clonotype: A much larger clone differs by one base, so this may be a read error. V is TRBV6-1 and J is TRBJ2-7; D is tentatively TRBD1 or TRBD2 (5 bases each). The CDR3 sequence is 14 residues long. Between the trimmed V and J ends, which lost 7 bases and 7 bases, there was a span of 20 bases. CDR1 and CDR2 from the germline V gene are MNHNS and SASEGT. The CDR3 sequence: CASKGSAFPNEQYF. CDR3 nucleotides: TGTGCCAGCAAGGGGAGCGCCTTTCCCAATGAGCAGTACTTC.

This clonotype came up a few times. A read error may explain this, as a much larger clone is one base away. As DNA, the CDR3 is TGTGCCACCAGGGATGGACGGTTAGACGGCGGCTACACCTTC. Protein sequence: CATRDGRLDGGYTF. This sequence joins TRBV24-1 and TRBJ1-2, with D unclear. The V end was cut by 7 bases, the J end by 8 bases, with 19 bases between. CDR1 is KGHDR, CDR2 SFDVKD, per germline. The CDR3 runs 14 residues.

This clonotype was picked up many times. J is TRBJ1-2 and V is TRBV27, with D possibly TRBD1 on 6 matching bases. This CDR3 is built from 14 residues. Trimming stripped 4 bases from V and 2 bases from J, with 11 bases between. The germline gives CDR1 MNHEY, CDR2 SMNVEV (reference sequence). The CDR3 sequence: CASSWGTGNYGYTF. In DNA, the CDR3 is TGTGCCAGCAGTTGGGGAACAGGGAACTATGGCTACACCTTC.

This clonotype was seen ten or more times. The gene calls are TRBV7-9 and TRBJ2-7; 10 nucleotides line up with TRBD1. V shed 4 bases, J shed 5 bases, and the junction held 5 bases outside the gene matches. CDR1 SEHNR and CDR2 FQNEAQ come from the germline V gene (reference sequence). The CDR3 has 14 amino acids. In DNA, the CDR3 is TGTGCCAGCAGCTACCTAGGGACAGGGGACGAGCAGTACTTC. The encoded protein is CASSYLGTGDEQYF.

The V gene is TRBV10-3, the J gene TRBJ2-2, with 9 bases identical to TRBD1. The CDR3 consists of 15 residues. Germline values: CDR1 ENHRY, CDR2 SYGVKD. With 6 bases clipped from V and 2 bases from J, the junction kept 4 bases outside the gene matches. The CDR3 reads CAIRGTGINTGELFF. CDR3 bases: TGTGCCATCAGAGGGACAGGGATAAACACCGGGGAGCTGTTTTTT.

There are a few counts of this clonotype. The chain carries TRBV18 and TRBJ1-6; D is unresolved. There are 12 residues in the CDR3. Trimming took off 6 bases at V and 8 bases at J, with 8 bases between the two ends. From germline, CDR1 is KGHSH and CDR2 LQKENI. This CDR3 reads CASSRQDSPLHF. DNA of the CDR3: TGTGCCAGCTCCCGACAAGATTCACCCCTCCACTTT. Full variable domain (rest looked up from reference TRBV18 and TRBJ1-6): NAGVMQNPRHLVRRRGQEARLRCSPMKGHSHVYWYRQLPEEGLKFMVYLQKENIIDESGMPKERFSAEFPKEGPSILRIQQVVRGDSAAYFCASSRQDSPLHFGNGTRLTVT.

About this clonotype: A clone one base away is much larger, so this may be a read error. This sequence joins TRBV29-1 and TRBJ1-2; D is undetermined. Trimming stripped 8 bases from V and 6 bases from J, with 22 bases between. Germline lookup yields CDR1 SQVTM and CDR2 ANQGSEA. This CDR3 comprises 14 residues. CDR3 in amino acids: CSLRGLRVPHGYTF. Here the CDR3 DNA reads TGCAGCTTACGCGGTCTCCGGGTCCCCCATGGCTACACCTTC.

This rearrangement joins TRBV6-2 or TRBV6-3 to TRBJ1-6; 8 bases align to TRBD1. There are 14 residues in the CDR3. Looked up from germline, CDR1 is MNHEY and CDR2 is SVGEGT. J gave up 3 bases and V 6 bases, and 1 base lay outside the gene matches. In DNA form, the CDR3 reads TGTGCCAGCAGCGGACAGGGCTATAATTCACCCCTCCACTTT. Translation: CASSGQGYNSPLHF.

Notes on this clonotype: A read error is likely, as this CDR3 ends without the conserved phenylalanine or tryptophan. The chain carries TRBV5-1 and TRBJ2-1, with D possibly matching TRBD2 (6 bases). The CDR3 extends over 16 amino acids. Trimming shortened V by 2 bases and J by 1 base, and 13 bases separated the two germline ends. Per the germline V gene, CDR1 is SGHRS and CDR2 is YFSETQ. The CDR3: CASSLTSGGSYNEQFV. CDR3 DNA sequence: TGCGCCAGCAGCTTAACTTCCGGGGGTTCCTACAATGAGCAGTTCGTC.

V gene TRBV12-3 or TRBV12-4 combines with J gene TRBJ1-5; no reliable D call. The CDR3 extends over 15 amino acids. V was trimmed by 5 bases and J by 1 base, leaving 12 bases between them. The CDR3 region has the DNA TGTGCCAGCAGTCCCAGAGGGTCCAGCAATCAGCCCCAGCATTTT. The encoded protein is CASSPRGSSNQPQHF.

The J gene is TRBJ1-1, the V gene TRBV18; TRBD1 agrees at 9 bases. Germline loops: CDR1 KGHSH, CDR2 LQKENI. The V and J ends lost 3 bases and 0 bases, in that order; junction bases with no gene match: 11. The CDR3 has 18 residues. CDR3 protein: CASSPILVTGGMNTEAFF. CDR3 sequence (DNA): TGTGCCAGCTCACCGATTCTAGTGACAGGGGGTATGAACACTGAAGCTTTCTTT.

This clonotype has more than one count but fewer than ten. V is TRBV27 and J is TRBJ2-3; unclear D gene. The CDR3 contains 15 residues. CDR1 is MNHEY, CDR2 SMNVEV, per germline (reference sequence). Trimming pared 3 bases from V and 2 bases from J, leaving 12 bases between. The CDR3 DNA reads TGTGCCAGCAGTTTTACCGGCCGGTTCACAGATACGCAGTATTTT. The encoded protein is CASSFTGRFTDTQYF.

As concerns this clonotype: A clone one base away is much larger, so this may be a read error. The chain links TRBV28 to TRBJ2-7; TRBD2 matches at 9 bases. Losses at the gene ends were 7 bases for V and 6 bases for J; bases not matched to a gene: 13. This CDR3 comprises 15 residues. The germline CDR1 and CDR2 sequences are MDHEN and SYDVKM. The CDR3 nucleotides are TGTGCCAGCACCCTGTGGGGGCGGGAGGGCATCGAGCAGTACTTC. It codes for CASTLWGREGIEQYF.

In the case of this clonotype: A much larger clone lies one base from this, so it may be a read error. The chain employs TRBV20-1 and TRBJ2-1, with 8 bases identical to TRBD1. Looked up from germline, CDR1 is DFQATT and CDR2 is SNEGSKA (reference sequence). V lost 5 bases to trimming and J lost 13 bases; unmatched junction nucleotides: 13. This CDR3 region has 13 residues. In nucleotides, the CDR3 is TGCAGTGCTGGGGCAGGGGGCACGGAGACCCAGTTCTTC. Protein: CSAGAGGTETQFF.

The sample holds a few counts of this clonotype. CDR3 protein: CAWSLDRYEQYF. CDR3 nucleotide sequence: TGTGCCTGGAGTCTGGACAGATACGAGCAGTACTTC. This sequence joins TRBV30 and TRBJ2-7; a weak D match, TRBD1 (6 bases). This CDR3 region has 12 residues. Germline V lookup: CDR1 GTSNPN, CDR2 SVGIG (reference sequence). V lost 2 bases and J lost 4, with 9 bases in between.

The chain recombines TRBV7-2 with TRBJ2-4; D uncertain. The J call could be wrong; TRBJ2-7 is a better fit for the DNA end. Germline values: CDR1 SGHTA, CDR2 FQGNSA. CDR3 length: 14 residues. The CDR3, as DNA: TGTGCCAGCAGCCCAAGTTCGACCACCTACGAGCAGTACTTC. Its translation is CASSPSSTTYEQYF.

The chain combines TRBV5-1 with TRBJ1-2; TRBD1 matches at 9 bases. The germline V gene has CDR1 SGHRS and CDR2 YFSETQ. Germline trimming cut 1 base from V and 7 bases from J; bases unmatched to any gene: 5. The CDR3 extends over 14 amino acids. The CDR3 DNA reads as TGCGCCAGCAGCTTGACAGGGGGCGCGCGTGGCTACACCTTC. Amino acids: CASSLTGGARGYTF. Filled out from reference TRBV5-1 and TRBJ1-2, the complete variable domain reads KAGVTQTPRYLIKTRGQQVTLSCSPISGHRSVSWYQQTPGQGLQFLFEYFSETQRNKGNFPGRFSGRQFSNSRSEMNVSTLELGDSALYLCASSLTGGARGYTFGSGTRLTVV.

This sequence joins TRBV12-3 or TRBV12-4 and TRBJ1-2; the D gene is possibly TRBD1 (6 bases). CDR3 length equals 14 residues. The ends were cut back, 2 bases at V and 6 bases at J, with 13 bases in the middle. The CDR3 coding sequence is TGTGCCAGCAGTTTACTTGCAGGGGAGGATGGCTACACCTTC. Translating gives CASSLLAGEDGYTF.

To note about this clonotype: A much larger clone lies a single base off, so this may be a read error. The genes are TRBV12-3 or TRBV12-4 and TRBJ1-6; TRBD1 is a possible D gene (5 bases). There are 14 residues in the CDR3. The CDR3 DNA is TGTACCAGCAGTTTGGGGCAATATAATTCACCCCTCCACTTT. This sequence encodes CTSSLGQYNSPLHF.

This clonotype was counted only a few times. This chain joins TRBV5-1 and TRBJ1-1; D remains unclear. From germline, CDR1 is SGHRS and CDR2 YFSETQ. The CDR3 covers 13 residues. V was pared by 4 bases and J by 8 bases, with 15 bases between. CDR3 nucleotide sequence: TGCGCCAGCAGCCCCGAAGGTGTAGCAGAAGCTTTCTTT. Translation gives CASSPEGVAEAFF.

Worth noting for this clonotype: One end of the junction does not line up with germline, which may come from a read error. This chain joins TRBV6-2 or TRBV6-3 and TRBJ2-7; D is unresolved. This CDR3 spans 12 amino acids. The germline CDR1 and CDR2 sequences are MNHEY and SVGEGT. Here the CDR3 DNA reads TGTGCCAGCAGCGGTAGCTCCGACGAGCAGTACTTC. Translating it yields CASSGSSDEQYF.

Comments on this clonotype: It may be a read error: a sequence one base away is much more abundant. This sequence joins TRBV3-1 and TRBJ1-4; the D is unclear. The CDR3 runs to 16 residues. Trimming pared 2 bases from V and 3 bases from J, leaving 13 bases between. The germline CDR1 and CDR2 sequences are LGHDT and YNNKEL (reference sequence). Here the CDR3 reads CASSQSYWRANEKLFF. The CDR3 nucleotides read TGTGCCAGCAGCCAATCGTATTGGAGAGCTAATGAAAAACTGTTTTTT.

This chain connects TRBV7-3 to TRBJ1-1; D gene unclear. The CDR3 extends over 13 amino acids. Trimming took off 8 bases at V and 1 base at J, with 11 bases between the two ends. The V gene's germline CDR1 is SGHTA and CDR2 FQGTGA. CDR3: CASGLSGNTEAFF. CDR3 DNA sequence: TGTGCCAGCGGACTTTCGGGGAACACTGAAGCTTTCTTT.

V and J are TRBV20-1 and TRBJ2-7, with 7 bases fitting TRBD1. J lost 4 bases, V lost 6 bases, and 3 bases had no gene match. From germline, CDR1 is DFQATT and CDR2 SNEGSKA (reference sequence). This CDR3 has 11 residues. CDR3 sequence: CSAMTGYEQYF. CDR3 in DNA: TGCAGTGCCATGACAGGGTACGAGCAGTACTTC.

Details on this clonotype: One base away lies a much larger clone, so this may be a sequencing read error. The chain couples TRBV2 to TRBJ2-7; D possibly matches TRBD1 or TRBD2 (6 bases each). In germline, CDR1 is SNHLY, CDR2 FYNNEI. This CDR3 is built from 11 residues. V lost 8 bases, J lost 7 bases, and 12 bases lay in between. The chain's CDR3 is CASSGEAEQYF. The CDR3 DNA reads TGTGCCAGCTCAGGGGAGGCTGAGCAGTACTTC.

This clonotype occurred a few times. The rearrangement links TRBV20-1 to TRBJ1-4, with D perhaps matching TRBD1 (6 bases). The CDR3 totals 13 residues. Germline V gene sequence: CDR1 DFQATT, CDR2 SNEGSKA (reference sequence). The V and J ends lost 6 bases and 4 bases respectively, with 12 bases between them. The CDR3 loop reads CSAKQGGNEKLFF. CDR3 DNA sequence: TGCAGTGCGAAACAGGGTGGTAATGAAAAACTGTTTTTT.

The J gene is TRBJ2-6, the V gene TRBV7-9, with 7 bases matching TRBD1. CDR3 length: 18 amino acids. The J segment lost 13 bases and the V segment lost 1 base, leaving 19 bases of the junction unmatched. Per germline, CDR1 SEHNR and CDR2 FQNEAQ (reference sequence). CDR3 DNA: TGTGCCAGCAGCTTAGTTCACAGGTTTGCCGGACAGGAACATGTCCTGACTTTC. Translating gives CASSLVHRFAGQEHVLTF.